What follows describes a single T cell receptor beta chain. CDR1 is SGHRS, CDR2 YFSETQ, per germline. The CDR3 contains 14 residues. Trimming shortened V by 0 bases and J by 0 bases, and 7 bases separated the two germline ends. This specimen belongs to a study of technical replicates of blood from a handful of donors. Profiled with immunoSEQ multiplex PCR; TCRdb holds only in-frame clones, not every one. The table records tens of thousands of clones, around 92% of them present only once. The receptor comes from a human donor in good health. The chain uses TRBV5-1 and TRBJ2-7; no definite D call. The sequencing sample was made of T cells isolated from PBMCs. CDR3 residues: CASSLGQPSYEQYF. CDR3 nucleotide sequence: TGCGCCAGCAGCTTGGGACAACCCTCCTACGAGCAGTACTTC.